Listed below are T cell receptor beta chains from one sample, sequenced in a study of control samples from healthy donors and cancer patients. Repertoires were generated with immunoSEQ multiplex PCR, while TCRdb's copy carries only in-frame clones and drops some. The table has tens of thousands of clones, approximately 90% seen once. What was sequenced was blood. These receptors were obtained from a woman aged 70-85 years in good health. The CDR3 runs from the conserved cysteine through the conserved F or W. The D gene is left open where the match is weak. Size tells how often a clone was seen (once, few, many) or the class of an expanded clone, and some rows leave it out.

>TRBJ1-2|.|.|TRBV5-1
TGCGCCAGCAGCTGGGGACCGGACATTCTCGGGGGCTACACCTTC
CASSWGPDILGGYTF
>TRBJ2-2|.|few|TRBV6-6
TGTGCCAGCCTCTTTCGGGCAGGGGCCACCGGGGAGCTGTTTTTT
CASLFRAGATGELFF
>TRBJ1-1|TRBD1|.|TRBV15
TGTGCCACCGGTCAGGGGGCCTTTACTGAAGCTTTCTTT
CATGQGAFTEAFF
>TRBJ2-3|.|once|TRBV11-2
TGTGCCAGCAGCTCACCGGGACCATCCACAGATACGCAGTATTTT
CASSSPGPSTDTQYF
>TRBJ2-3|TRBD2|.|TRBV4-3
TGCGCCAGCAGCCAGGACCCTCGGACTAGCGGGGTTCCTAGCACAGATACGCAGTATTTT
CASSQDPRTSGVPSTDTQYF
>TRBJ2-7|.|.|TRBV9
TGTGCCAGCAGCGTCACAGGGTTCCAAGGCGAGCAGTACTTC
CASSVTGFQGEQYF
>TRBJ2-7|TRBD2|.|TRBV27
TGTGCCAGCAGTTTGGCTAGCGGAGTATACGAGCAGTACTTC
CASSLASGVYEQYF
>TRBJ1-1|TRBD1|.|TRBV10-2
TGCGCCAGCACCCGGGACAGATTGAACACTGAAGCTTTCTTT
CASTRDRLNTEAFF
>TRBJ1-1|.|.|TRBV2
TGTGCCAGCAGCTTTTTTACAGGAATGAACACTGAAGCTTTCTTT
CASSFFTGMNTEAFF
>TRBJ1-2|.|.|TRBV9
TGTGCCAGCAGCCCAAACCAGGACAGAACCTATGGCTACACCTTC
CASSPNQDRTYGYTF
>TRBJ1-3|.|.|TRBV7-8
TGTGCCAGCAGCTTAAGTCGGACAACTGGAAACACCATATATTTT
CASSLSRTTGNTIYF
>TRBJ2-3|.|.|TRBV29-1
TGCAGCGTTGAAATTTTGGCCACAGATACGCAGTATTTT
CSVEILATDTQYF
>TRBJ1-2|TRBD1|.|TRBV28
TGTGCCAGCAGTTATACAGGGGGCGTTGGCTACACCTTC
CASSYTGGVGYTF
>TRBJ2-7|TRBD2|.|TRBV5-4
TGTGCCAGCAGCCCGGGGACTAGCGGGGGGGCCGGTTCTCTCGAGCAGTACTTC
CASSPGTSGGAGSLEQYF
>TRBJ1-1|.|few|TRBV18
TGTGCCAGCTCACCACCGGGGCGTACTGAAGCTTTCTTT
CASSPPGRTEAFF
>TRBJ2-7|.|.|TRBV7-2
TGTGCCAGCAGCTCCCCCGCCTTGGAGCAGTACTTC
CASSSPALEQYF
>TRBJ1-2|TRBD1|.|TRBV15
TGTGCCACCAGCAGACCCGGGACAGGGATCCAAGGCTACACCTTC
CATSRPGTGIQGYTF
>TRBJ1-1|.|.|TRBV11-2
TGTGCCAGCAGCTTAGGGGTTTGGGGACGGAACACTGAAGCTTTCTTT
CASSLGVWGRNTEAFF
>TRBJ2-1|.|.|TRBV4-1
TGCGCCAGCAGCCGGACCAAGGATTGGCCCTACAATGAGCAGTTCTTC
CASSRTKDWPYNEQFF
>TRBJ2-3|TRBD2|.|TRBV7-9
TGTGCCAGCAGCGATCTTAGCGGGGGGAGCACAGATACGCAGTATTTT
CASSDLSGGSTDTQYF
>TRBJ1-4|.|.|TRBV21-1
TGTGCCAGCAGCACAAAGCGGGCAGAAGACAATGAAAAACTGTTTTTT
CASSTKRAEDNEKLFF
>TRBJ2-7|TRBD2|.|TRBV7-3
TGTGCCAGCAGCCGGGGCCCAGCGGGGGGGCGATTCTCCTACGAGCAGTACTTC
CASSRGPAGGRFSYEQYF
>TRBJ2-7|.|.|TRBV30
TGTGCCTGGACCCCCTGGGCCCTAGAGGGCGAGCAGTACTTC
CAWTPWALEGEQYF
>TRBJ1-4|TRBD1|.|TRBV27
TGTGCCAGCAGTCTCTCAGGGGGAACTAATGAAAAACTGTTTTTT
CASSLSGGTNEKLFF
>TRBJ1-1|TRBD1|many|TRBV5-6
TGTGCCAGCAGCTTCGGGACAGGGGGCACTGAAGCTTTCTTT
CASSFGTGGTEAFF
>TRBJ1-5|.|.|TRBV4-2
TGTGCCAGCAGCCAAGATCCGGGACAAGGGTTGTGTTTT
CASSQDPGQGLCF
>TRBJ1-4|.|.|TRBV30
TGTGCCTTGGACAGATCTAATGAAAAACTGTTTTTT
CALDRSNEKLFF
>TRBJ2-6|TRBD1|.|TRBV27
TGTGCCAGCAGGGGACAGATTTCTGGGGCCAACGTCCTGACTTTC
CASRGQISGANVLTF
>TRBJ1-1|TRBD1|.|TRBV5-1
TGCGCCAGCAGCATGCTAACAGGGGATGGCACTGAAGCTTTCTTT
CASSMLTGDGTEAFF
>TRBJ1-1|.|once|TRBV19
TGTGCCAGTAGTATGGGGGATTGGCACACTGAAGCTTTCTTT
CASSMGDWHTEAFF
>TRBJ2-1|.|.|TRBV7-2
TGTGCCAGCAGTTTCACTACCAACAATGAGCAGTTCTTC
CASSFTTNNEQFF
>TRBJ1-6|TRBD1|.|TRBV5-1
TGCGCCAGCAGCCTCCGGGACAGGGATGATTCACCCCTCCACTTT
CASSLRDRDDSPLHF
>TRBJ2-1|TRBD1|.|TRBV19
TGTGCCAGTAGCCAGGGACAGGTCTACAATGAGCAGTTCTTC
CASSQGQVYNEQFF
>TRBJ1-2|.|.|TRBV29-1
TGCAGCGACCTGACGATCGGACACAACTATGGCTACACCTTC
CSDLTIGHNYGYTF
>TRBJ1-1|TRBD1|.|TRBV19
TGTGCCAGTAGTCCCGGGACAGGGTTTGACACTGAAGCTTTCTTT
CASSPGTGFDTEAFF
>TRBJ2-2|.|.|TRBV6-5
TGTGCCAGCAGTCCCCTGAGGGGCGGGGAGCTGTTTTTT
CASSPLRGGELFF
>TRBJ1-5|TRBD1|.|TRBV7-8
TGTGCCAGCGGATTACAGGGGGCGCAGCCCCAGCATTTT
CASGLQGAQPQHF
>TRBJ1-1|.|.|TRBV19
TGTGCCAGTGGGGTGACCCCTCCTCGTGAAGCTTTCTTT
CASGVTPPREAFF
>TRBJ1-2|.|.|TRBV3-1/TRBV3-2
TGTGCCAGCAGCCAAGACTTAGCTAACTATGGCTACACCTTC
CASSQDLANYGYTF
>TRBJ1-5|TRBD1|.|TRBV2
TGTGCCAGCACCCCGACAGGGGAAGATCAGCCCCAGCATTTT
CASTPTGEDQPQHF
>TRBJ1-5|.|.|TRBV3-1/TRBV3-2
TGTGCCAGCAGCCCCGGTACGGGCAATCAGCCCCAGCATTTT
CASSPGTGNQPQHF
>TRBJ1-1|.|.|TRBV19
TGTGCCAGTAGTATAGATCCTCGGGTGGGCACTGAAGCTTTCTTT
CASSIDPRVGTEAFF
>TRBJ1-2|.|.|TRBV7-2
TGTGCCAGCAGCCCGGGGGACGCGGACTATGGCTACACCTTC
CASSPGDADYGYTF
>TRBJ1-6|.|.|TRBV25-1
TGTGCCAGCAGTGCTCAAAGGAATTCACCCCTCCACTTT
CASSAQRNSPLHF
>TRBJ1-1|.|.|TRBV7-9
TGTGCCAGCGGCCCTAATTTGAGACCTGAAGCTTTCTTT
CASGPNLRPEAFF
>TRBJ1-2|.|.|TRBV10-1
TGCGCCAGCAGCGGTTCCTTGGCGGATGGCTACACCTTC
CASSGSLADGYTF
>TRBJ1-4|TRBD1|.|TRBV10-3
TGTGCCATCAGCACGACAGGGGGACGTGAAAAACTGTTTTTT
CAISTTGGREKLFF
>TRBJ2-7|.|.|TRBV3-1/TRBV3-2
TGTGCCAGCAGCCCCAGGTCGGGTTCAGGAGAGCAGTACTTC
CASSPRSGSGEQYF
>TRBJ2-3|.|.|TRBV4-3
TGCGCCAGCAGCCACCAGGACACTTGGACAGATACGCAGTATTTT
CASSHQDTWTDTQYF
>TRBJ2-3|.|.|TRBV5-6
TGTGCCAGCAGCTCCGATCGACAGGACTACTTCACAGATACGCAGTATTTT
CASSSDRQDYFTDTQYF